The following is a TCR beta chain sequence with its context. At one end the junction does not follow the germline gene, possibly because of a read error. TCR beta cDNA came from about 0.45 ug total RNA, primed with a constant-region primer. Three nested multiplex PCR rounds, a slightly modified ARM-PCR, produced the libraries for TCR beta. A C-beta reverse primer was combined with TRBV1-TRBV30 forward primers in the first two PCR rounds, and each round had ten to eleven cycles. MiXCR was run by TCRdb on the multiplex PCR reads, yielding one entry per CDR3 protein. The table includes roughly 91,000 distinct CDR3 sequences, around two thirds detected once. For each extraction, RNA and DNA were obtained together from about 19-30 mg of unsorted bulk tissue. Germline loops: CDR1 SGHAT, CDR2 FQNNGV. The CDR3 runs 15 residues. The data belong to a study of tumor-infiltrating lymphocytes in primary liver carcinoma.

The specimen sequenced was liver tumor tissue from sampling region 5. This sample's subset: tumor region T5, tumor centre. The chain links TRBV11-2 to TRBJ1-2; D unresolved. This receptor was identified in an older woman with primary liver carcinoma and hepatitis B virus infection. CDR3 DNA: TGTCCCAGCAGCGTACGAGAGGTTTCTTCGTATGGCTACACCTTC. This translates into CPSSVREVSSYGYTF.